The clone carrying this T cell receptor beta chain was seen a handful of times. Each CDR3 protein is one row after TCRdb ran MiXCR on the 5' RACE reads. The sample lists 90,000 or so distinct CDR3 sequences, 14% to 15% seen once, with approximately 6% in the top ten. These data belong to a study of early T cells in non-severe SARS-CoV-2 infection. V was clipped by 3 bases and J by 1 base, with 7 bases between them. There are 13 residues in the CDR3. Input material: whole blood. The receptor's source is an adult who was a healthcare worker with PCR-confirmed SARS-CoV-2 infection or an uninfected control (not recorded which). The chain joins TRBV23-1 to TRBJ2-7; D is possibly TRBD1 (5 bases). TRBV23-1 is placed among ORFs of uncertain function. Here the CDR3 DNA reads TGCGCCAGCAGTCAGAGGACATCCTACGAGCAGTACTTC. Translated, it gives CASSQRTSYEQYF.